Included here is one TCR beta chain sequence, with context. The antigen remains unidentified. The sample comes from a study of cytomegalovirus exposure and HLA in healthy donors. At the level of the study: Roughly 92 million unique TCRs, all from HLA-typed donors, were included in an early release of the data.

The study, taken as a whole, reports: A later look showed TCR association rates differing by HLA locus, highest for DRB1 and lowest for HLA-C. Fewer N-insertions (relative to the 666-donor mean) were reportedly seen in an Asian-associated ancestry cluster in a later analysis.

Primers: 60 Vbeta forward and 13 Jbeta reverse. The repertoire was sequenced with immunoSEQ multiplex PCR; TCRdb's copy has only in-frame clones and lacks some. The sample includes 120,000 to 150,000 clones, 84% of them seen just once. CDR3 length equals 17 residues. V lost 4 bases and J 0 bases, leaving 16 bases between the germline ends. Germline V gene lookup returns CDR1 SGHDN and CDR2 FVKESK. The V call is TRBV14, the J call TRBJ2-4; TRBD1 is a possible D gene (5 bases). The sequence was obtained from a boy between 2 and 10 years old in good health and CMV-seronegative. The source material was PBMCs. DNA of the CDR3: TGTGCCAGCAGCCGCGGAGAGGACAAACTAGCCAAAAACATTCAGTACTTC. This codes for CASSRGEDKLAKNIQYF. Full variable domain (outside the CDR3, taken from reference TRBV14 and TRBJ2-4): EAGVTQFPSHSVIEKGQTVTLRCDPISGHDNLYWYRRVMGKEIKFLLHFVKESKQDESGMPNNRFLAERTGGTYSTLKVQPAELEDSGVYFCASSRGEDKLAKNIQYFGAGTRLSVL.